Each of the 27 T cell receptor beta chains below was sequenced from the same sample in a study of CD8 T cells in ankylosing spondylitis. TCRdb reprocessed the 5' RACE reads with MiXCR, giving one entry per CDR3 protein. The sample lists some 270,000 distinct CDR3 sequences, about a sixth seen once, with less than 35% in the top ten. The sample consisted of blood, either unsorted or a sorted T cell fraction (not recorded which). The receptors come from a male donor with ankylosing spondylitis or in good health (not recorded which).

A few counts support this clonotype. This chain links TRBV6-1 with TRBJ2-7; 7 bases map to TRBD1. CDR1 MNHNS and CDR2 SASEGT come from the germline V gene. V dropped 6 bases and J dropped 3; count of bases not matched to a gene: 14. This CDR3 region has 16 residues. DNA of the CDR3: TGTGCCAGCAGGACAGACCGGGACAGTTACTTCTACGAGCAGTACTTC. Translation: CASRTDRDSYFYEQYF.

This clonotype was observed at least ten times. The V and J genes are TRBV9 and TRBJ2-7, with D maybe TRBD1 (5 bases). V lost 4 bases and J lost 3, with 17 bases in between. This CDR3 spans 15 amino acids. Germline CDR1 reads SGDLS; CDR2 reads YYNGEE. CDR3 sequence reads: CASSLGHLDFYEQYF. CDR3 coding DNA: TGTGCCAGCAGCCTTGGACATCTAGACTTCTACGAGCAGTACTTC. Full variable domain (outside the CDR3, taken from reference TRBV9 and TRBJ2-7): DSGVTQTPKHLITATGQRVTLRCSPRSGDLSVYWYQQSLDQGLQFLIQYYNGEERAKGNILERFSAQQFPDLHSELNLSSLELGDSALYFCASSLGHLDFYEQYFGPGTRLTVT.

The chain recombines TRBV7-9 with TRBJ2-3, with D perhaps matching TRBD1 or TRBD2 (6 bases each). Between the trimmed V and J ends, which lost 5 bases and 5 bases, there was a span of 20 bases. The CDR3 is 16 residues long. Germline CDR1 SEHNR, CDR2 FQNEAQ (reference sequence). CDR3 nucleotides: TGTGCCAGCAGCCCGCGAACTTCCAGGGGAGGAGATACGCAGTATTTT. As protein: CASSPRTSRGGDTQYF.

The chain employs TRBV10-3 and TRBJ2-5; the D is unclear. This CDR3 is 15 amino acids long. Germline V gene sequence: CDR1 ENHRY, CDR2 SYGVKD. V lost 0 bases and J 1 base, leaving 9 bases between the germline ends. Here the CDR3 reads CAISESNSLQETQYF. The CDR3 DNA reads as TGTGCCATCAGTGAGTCGAACAGCCTCCAAGAGACCCAGTACTTC.

This clonotype showed up just a few times. The CDR3: CASSSLLDRNYNEQFF. The CDR3 DNA follows: TGTGCCAGCAGCTCTCTTCTGGACAGGAATTACAATGAGCAGTTCTTC. This chain uses TRBV11-2 with TRBJ2-1; 7 nucleotides match TRBD1. There are 16 residues in the CDR3. V lost 4 bases, J lost 4 bases, and 10 bases stayed unmatched. Germline values: CDR1 SGHAT, CDR2 FQNNGV.

This clonotype was picked up a small number of times. CDR3 nucleotides: TGTGCCAGCAGTTTATTTACGAACACTGAAGCTTTCTTT. It specifies CASSLFTNTEAFF. The gene calls are TRBV12-3 or TRBV12-4 and TRBJ1-1; D ambiguous. The CDR3 extends over 13 amino acids. Deletions cut 2 bases from V and 1 base from J, with 5 bases between.

This clonotype has just a few counts. The chain links TRBV20-1 to TRBJ2-5; possible D gene TRBD2, 5 bases. From germline, CDR1 is DFQATT and CDR2 SNEGSKA (reference sequence). This CDR3 spans 17 amino acids. Trimming stripped 0 bases from V and 2 bases from J, with 19 bases between. The CDR3 DNA reads TGCAGTGCTAGAGAAACAGTTCGCGGGCGACTTCAAGAGACCCAGTACTTC. This encodes CSARETVRGRLQETQYF.

The chain has TRBV4-2 and TRBJ1-1; weak D call: TRBD1 (5 bases). Germline CDR1 LGHNA, CDR2 YNFKEQ. Trimming removed 0 bases from V and 0 bases from J, with 11 bases in between. The CDR3 is 16 amino acids. The CDR3 here is CASSQERARVNTEAFF. As DNA, the CDR3 is TGTGCCAGCAGCCAAGAAAGGGCCAGGGTGAACACTGAAGCTTTCTTT.

This clonotype was detected only a few times. The rearrangement links TRBV20-1 to TRBJ2-1; D not resolved. The CDR3 has 12 amino acids. CDR1 is DFQATT and CDR2 is SNEGSKA in the germline V gene (reference sequence). V dropped 6 bases and J dropped 9 bases, with 15 bases sitting between them. The CDR3 DNA reads TGCAGTGCCCTGGGTCGACTTGTTGAGCAGTTCTTC. This translates into CSALGRLVEQFF.

The V gene is TRBV5-1, the J gene TRBJ2-3; D uncertain. Germline CDR1 is SGHRS and CDR2 is YFSETQ. The CDR3 totals 15 residues. Trimming left V 0 bases short and J 5 bases short, with 13 bases between. Here the CDR3 DNA reads TGCGCCAGCAGCTTGGGAGTAGCTGGTGGAGATACGCAGTATTTT. It codes for CASSLGVAGGDTQYF.

This rearrangement joins TRBV20-1 to TRBJ2-1; 12 bases fit TRBD2. This CDR3 is 23 amino acids long. The J segment lost 0 bases and the V segment lost 1 base, leaving 22 bases of the junction unmatched. Germline V gene data show CDR1 as DFQATT and CDR2 as SNEGSKA (reference sequence). The CDR3 nucleotides are TGCAGTGCTAGAGTTTTTAGCTTCAGTGGGACTAGCGGGCCTCCGAGCTCCTACAATGAGCAGTTCTTC. It is translated as CSARVFSFSGTSGPPSSYNEQFF.

The chain is built from TRBV29-1 and TRBJ2-7; 8 bases line up with TRBD1. Germline V lookup: CDR1 SQVTM, CDR2 ANQGSEA. This CDR3 is built from 11 residues. V shed 6 bases and J 5 bases; nucleotides not matched to a gene: 3. In nucleotides, the CDR3 is TGCAGCGTCAGGGGGCCGGACGAGCAGTACTTC. Translation: CSVRGPDEQYF.

J is TRBJ1-5 and V is TRBV12-3 or TRBV12-4; D may be TRBD1 (5 bases). The V gene lost 5 bases and the J gene lost 2 bases, with 13 bases spanning the gap. The CDR3 loop spans 15 amino acids. The CDR3 here is CASSTGGLGNQPQHF. In nucleotides, the CDR3 is TGTGCCAGCAGTACTGGGGGGTTAGGCAATCAGCCCCAGCATTTT.

This clonotype was seen a few times. This chain joins TRBV7-3 and TRBJ2-1, with D hard to call. The germline V gene has CDR1 SGHTA and CDR2 FQGTGA. With 1 base removed from V and 0 bases from J, the gap between germline ends came to 10 bases. The CDR3 is 16 amino acids. CDR3: CASSLILGISYNEQFF. CDR3 nucleotides: TGTGCCAGCAGCTTAATACTGGGTATCTCCTACAATGAGCAGTTCTTC.

For the CDR3, the DNA is TGTGCCAGCGATACCGGGACAAACTACGAGCAGTACTTC. Encoded protein: CASDTGTNYEQYF. V is TRBV28 and J is TRBJ2-7, with D possibly being TRBD1 (6 bases). The CDR3 totals 13 residues. Germline V gene data show CDR1 as MDHEN and CDR2 as SYDVKM. The ends were cut back, 8 bases at V and 3 bases at J, with 14 bases in the middle. Supplemented by reference TRBV28 and TRBJ2-7, the full variable domain reads DVKVTQSSRYLVKRTGEKVFLECVQDMDHENMFWYRQDPGLGLRLIYFSYDVKMKEKGDIPEGYSVSREKKERFSLILESASTNQTSMYLCASDTGTNYEQYFGPGTRLTVT.

Concerning this clonotype: The junction and the germline gene differ at one end; a read error may be behind it. This chain uses TRBV29-1 with TRBJ2-5; 9 bases match TRBD1. CDR3 length equals 14 residues. The germline gives CDR1 SQVTM, CDR2 ANQGSEA. The CDR3 DNA follows: TGCAGCGTTCAGGGACAGGGATTTTATGAGACCCCGTACTTC. Its translation: CSVQGQGFYETPYF.

This clonotype came up a few times. The chain recombines TRBV7-2 with TRBJ1-5, with 8 bases lining up with TRBD1. The CDR3 loop spans 16 amino acids. CDR1 and CDR2 from the germline V gene are SGHTA and FQGNSA. J gave up 3 bases and V 1 base, and 5 bases lay outside the gene matches. CDR3 amino acids: CASSLGQGNFNQPQHF. In nucleotides, the CDR3 is TGTGCCAGCAGCTTAGGACAGGGGAACTTCAATCAGCCCCAGCATTTT.

There are a few counts of this clonotype. CDR3 region: CASSLATFYEREGLGETQYF. Written as DNA, the CDR3 is TGTGCCAGCAGCTTAGCGACCTTCTACGAGCGGGAGGGCCTTGGGGAGACCCAGTACTTC. The V call is TRBV7-2, the J call TRBJ2-5; the match to TRBD2 covers 10 bases. There are 20 residues in the CDR3. Trimming at V came to 0 bases and at J to 5 bases, leaving 18 bases not matched to a gene. Germline V gene data show CDR1 as SGHTA and CDR2 as FQGNSA.

The chain recombines TRBV20-1 with TRBJ1-2, with a tentative D call TRBD1 (5 bases). Trimming left V 3 bases short and J 0 bases short, with 14 bases between. The germline V gene encodes CDR1 DFQATT and CDR2 SNEGSKA (reference sequence). This CDR3 contains 15 residues. The CDR3 is CSASAWTDTNYGYTF. The CDR3 DNA is TGCAGTGCTAGCGCCTGGACGGACACTAACTATGGCTACACCTTC.

This clonotype showed up many times. The rearrangement joins TRBV9 to TRBJ1-5; D is unresolved. CDR3 length equals 14 residues. The V end was cut by 3 bases, the J end by 0 bases, with 7 bases between. Germline CDR1 and CDR2: SGDLS and YYNGEE. The CDR3 bases are TGTGCCAGCAGCGGGCCTTATAGCAATCAGCCCCAGCATTTT. It yields the protein CASSGPYSNQPQHF.

The rearrangement uses TRBV7-6 and TRBJ2-7; D unresolved. This CDR3 spans 14 amino acids. V dropped 5 bases and J dropped 2 bases, with 13 bases sitting between them. The germline CDR1 and CDR2 sequences are SGHVS and FNYEAQ. The CDR3 DNA follows: TGTGCCAGCAGCGGACCCCGGCCTCCCTACGAGCAGTACTTC. This gives the protein CASSGPRPPYEQYF.

The V and J genes are TRBV6-4 and TRBJ2-5; 8 bases are shared with TRBD1. CDR1 is MRHNA, CDR2 SNTAGT, per germline. This CDR3 comprises 14 residues. Germline trimming cut 7 bases from V and 3 bases from J; bases unmatched to any gene: 7. Written as DNA, the CDR3 is TGTGCCAGCAAGGACAGGGCAAGGGAAGAGACCCAGTACTTC. The encoded protein is CASKDRAREETQYF.

V usage is TRBV13 and J usage is TRBJ2-3, with D possibly called TRBD1 or TRBD2 (5 bases each). V shed 10 bases and J shed 6 bases, with 20 bases lying between them. The germline gives CDR1 PRHDT, CDR2 FYEKMQ (reference sequence). This CDR3 spans 14 amino acids. CDR3 sequence reads: CAMGPGQGYDTQYF. In DNA form, the CDR3 reads TGTGCCATGGGCCCGGGGCAGGGTTACGATACGCAGTATTTT.

This clonotype was seen a handful of times. The chain links TRBV12-3 or TRBV12-4 to TRBJ2-1; 13 nucleotides agree with TRBD2. The V segment lost 5 bases and the J segment 6 bases; nucleotides outside the gene matches: 7. This CDR3 region has 16 residues. The CDR3 DNA sequence: TGTGCCAGCAGTGTACTAGCGGGAGGGCCCGGCAATGAGCAGTTCTTC. Its translation is CASSVLAGGPGNEQFF.

The rearrangement links TRBV29-1 to TRBJ2-5; D may match TRBD1 or TRBD2 (5 bases each). Germline assignment: CDR1 SQVTM and CDR2 ANQGSEA. CDR3 length: 12 residues. Trimming removed 6 bases from V and 5 bases from J, with 13 bases in between. The chain's CDR3 is CSVDRDPETQYF. The CDR3 DNA follows: TGCAGCGTAGACCGGGACCCGGAGACCCAGTACTTC.

This clonotype was picked up a small number of times. This chain connects TRBV5-1 to TRBJ2-1; 9 bases fit TRBD2. The CDR3 runs 17 residues. The V gene end was trimmed by 6 bases and the J gene end by 4 bases; junction bases not matched to a gene: 14. Germline V gene lookup returns CDR1 SGHRS and CDR2 YFSETQ. The CDR3 DNA reads as TGCGCCAGCAAGACGTACCAGCGGGAGGAACCTTACAATGAGCAGTTCTTC. Protein sequence: CASKTYQREEPYNEQFF.

V usage is TRBV12-3 or TRBV12-4 and J usage is TRBJ2-7; 9 bases agree with TRBD1. The CDR3 sequence is 15 residues long. V dropped 6 bases and J dropped 2; count of bases not matched to a gene: 8. CDR3 DNA: TGTGCCAGCAGCCTCACCCGGGACAGGGCCTACGAGCAGTACTTC. This translates into CASSLTRDRAYEQYF.